The 20 T cell receptor beta chains given below trace back to one sample, sequenced in a study of shared clonotypes between healthy human individuals. Naive CD8 cells lacked CD45RO, underwent positive selection for CCR7 and left out terminally differentiated effector memory CD45RA+ cells. This table comes from immunoSEQ multiplex PCR, and its TCRdb copy is limited to in-frame clones, with some not included. The sample contains about 2 million clones, roughly 95% of which appear only once. What was sequenced was naive CD8+ T cells sorted from blood. These TCRs come from a man between 18 and 29 years old in good health.

V and J are TRBV7-6 and TRBJ1-5; D not resolved. Trimming removed 5 bases from V and 0 bases from J, with 14 bases in between. Germline-derived CDR1 and CDR2 are SGHVS and FNYEAQ. The CDR3 runs 16 residues. The CDR3 loop reads CASSDGIGPSNQPQHF. The CDR3, as DNA: TGTGCCAGCAGCGACGGGATCGGGCCTAGCAATCAGCCCCAGCATTTT.

J is TRBJ1-6 and V is TRBV19; D not certain. V gave up 0 bases and J gave up 5 bases, with 8 bases separating them. CDR1 LNHDA and CDR2 SQIVND come from the germline V gene (reference sequence). This CDR3 contains 15 residues. CDR3 bases: TGTGCCAGTAGTATAGAAAGTCTGAATAATTCACCCCTCCACTTT. It translates to CASSIESLNNSPLHF.

This rearrangement joins TRBV30 to TRBJ2-2, with D maybe TRBD1 (5 bases). Trimming shortened V by 0 bases and J by 1 base, and 12 bases separated the two germline ends. Germline-derived CDR1 and CDR2 are GTSNPN and SVGIG (reference sequence). The CDR3 extends over 16 amino acids. CDR3 sequence reads: CAWSVGAWGNTGELFF. The CDR3 nucleotides are TGTGCCTGGAGTGTAGGGGCGTGGGGGAACACCGGGGAGCTGTTTTTT.

The CDR3 region is CASSWGQGMFYEQYF. The DNA of the CDR3 is TGCGCCAGCAGCTGGGGACAGGGAATGTTCTACGAGCAGTACTTC. The rearrangement links TRBV5-1 to TRBJ2-7, with TRBD1 matching 9 bases. V dropped 3 bases and J dropped 3; count of bases not matched to a gene: 7. CDR3 length: 15 amino acids. Germline V lookup: CDR1 SGHRS, CDR2 YFSETQ.

This clone came up once. The chain is built from TRBV7-9 and TRBJ2-3; D gene uncertain. CDR3 size: 15 residues. CDR1 is SEHNR and CDR2 is FQNEAQ in the germline V gene (reference sequence). V lost 3 bases and J 5 bases, leaving 15 bases between the germline ends. The CDR3 loop is CASSLVGLGIDTQYF. DNA for the CDR3: TGTGCCAGCAGCTTGGTAGGGCTGGGGATAGATACGCAGTATTTT.

V usage is TRBV28 and J usage is TRBJ1-5, with 7 bases lining up with TRBD1. CDR1 and CDR2 from the germline V gene are MDHEN and SYDVKM. Germline trimming cut 4 bases from V and 13 bases from J; bases unmatched to any gene: 10. This CDR3 has 13 residues. CDR3 bases: TGTGCCAGCAGTTCCATGCGACAGGGCAATCAGCATTTT. Residues: CASSSMRQGNQHF.

J is TRBJ2-5 and V is TRBV7-2; D could derive from TRBD1 or TRBD2 (5 bases each). The germline V and J ends were trimmed by 3 bases and 5 bases, with 13 bases remaining between them. CDR3 length: 14 residues. Germline V lookup: CDR1 SGHTA, CDR2 FQGNSA. Here the CDR3 DNA reads TGTGCCAGCAGCTTTGGGGGAGAACATGAGACCCAGTACTTC. Its protein is CASSFGGEHETQYF.

The chain employs TRBV5-4 and TRBJ2-1, with a weak D call TRBD1 (6 bases). Trimming shortened V by 2 bases and J by 0 bases, and 18 bases separated the two germline ends. The CDR3 is made up of 18 amino acids. The germline V gene encodes CDR1 SGHNT and CDR2 YYREEE (reference sequence). CDR3 amino acids: CASSLAWGLIDSYNEQFF. The CDR3 DNA sequence: TGTGCCAGCAGCTTAGCCTGGGGGCTAATCGACTCCTACAATGAGCAGTTCTTC.

The chain employs TRBV2 and TRBJ2-3; TRBD2 agrees at 12 bases. The CDR3 contains 17 residues. Per the germline V gene, CDR1 is SNHLY and CDR2 is FYNNEI. With 3 bases clipped from V and 2 bases from J, the junction kept 6 bases outside the gene matches. The CDR3 spells CASSEASGGGSTDTQYF. The CDR3 region has the DNA TGTGCCAGCAGTGAGGCTAGCGGGGGGGGTTCCACAGATACGCAGTATTTT.

CDR3 protein: CASSIVQGNSPLHF. CDR3 nucleotide sequence: TGTGCCAGTAGTATAGTTCAGGGCAATTCACCCCTCCACTTT. This chain uses TRBV19 with TRBJ1-6; weak D call: TRBD1 (5 bases). The germline V and J ends were trimmed by 1 base and 7 bases, with 8 bases remaining between them. Germline CDR1 and CDR2: LNHDA and SQIVND (reference sequence). There are 14 residues in the CDR3. The variable domain in full, completed from reference TRBV19 and TRBJ1-6, reads DGGITQSPKYLFRKEGQNVTLSCEQNLNHDAMYWYRQDPGQGLRLIYYSQIVNDFQKGDIAEGYSVSREKKESFPLTVTSAQKNPTAFYLCASSIVQGNSPLHFGNGTRLTVT.

The chain carries TRBV5-4 and TRBJ2-1, with 8 bases matching TRBD2. Trimming took 4 bases from V and 3 from J; bases not matched to a gene: 9. The CDR3 spans 16 residues. In germline, CDR1 is SGHNT, CDR2 YYREEE (reference sequence). The CDR3 spells CASSDTLGLDYNEQFF. Written as DNA, the CDR3 is TGTGCCAGCAGCGATACATTGGGACTAGACTACAATGAGCAGTTCTTC.

V is TRBV4-1 and J is TRBJ1-2; unclear D gene. CDR1 is MGHRA, CDR2 YSYEKL, per germline. V lost 4 bases and J lost 4, with 13 bases in between. The CDR3 consists of 14 residues. CDR3 nucleotides: TGCGCCAGCAGCCCAGCTAGGGAAGGCTATGGCTACACCTTC. Translated: CASSPAREGYGYTF.

This chain joins TRBV27 and TRBJ1-1; perhaps TRBD1 as D (6 bases). CDR1 and CDR2 from the germline V gene are MNHEY and SMNVEV (reference sequence). Trimming stripped 2 bases from V and 0 bases from J, with 10 bases between. The CDR3 consists of 15 residues. In DNA, the CDR3 is TGTGCCAGCAGTTTAACACAGGGACTGAACACTGAAGCTTTCTTT. Translating gives CASSLTQGLNTEAFF.

As concerns this clone: It may be a read error: a sequence one base away is much more abundant. This CDR3 is also generated by other DNA sequences in the sample. The chain combines TRBV30 with TRBJ2-1, with no clear D. The germline gives CDR1 GTSNPN, CDR2 SVGIG (reference sequence). The CDR3 length is 12 residues. The V end was cut by 2 bases, the J end by 5 bases, with 7 bases between. CDR3 region: CAWSPSNNEQFF. CDR3 DNA: TGTGCCTGGAGTCCTAGTAACAATGAGCAGTTCTTC.

With respect to this clone: Within the sample, other DNA sequences also encode this same CDR3. This chain connects TRBV7-6 to TRBJ2-7, with D possibly being TRBD1 or TRBD2 (5 bases each). The CDR3 length is 15 residues. Trimming stripped 0 bases from V and 1 base from J, with 10 bases between. The V gene's germline CDR1 is SGHVS and CDR2 FNYEAQ. The CDR3 protein is CASSLAAGSSYEQYF. DNA for the CDR3: TGTGCCAGCAGCTTAGCGGCAGGGAGTTCCTACGAGCAGTACTTC.

The chain employs TRBV4-1 and TRBJ2-7, with TRBD1 matching 7 bases. CDR1 is MGHRA and CDR2 is YSYEKL in the germline V gene. The CDR3 sequence is 12 residues long. After removal of 9 bases from V and 0 bases from J, the junction contained 2 bases not matched to a gene. The CDR3: CASRDSSYEQYF. The CDR3 nucleotides read TGCGCCAGTAGGGACAGCTCCTACGAGCAGTACTTC.

The genes are TRBV27 and TRBJ2-7, with 8 bases that match TRBD2. Germline CDR1 MNHEY, CDR2 SMNVEV (reference sequence). The CDR3 loop spans 16 amino acids. With V trimmed by 5 bases and J by 1 base, 10 bases remained unmatched. CDR3 nucleotide sequence: TGTGCCAGCAGTCCCTCGGGGGGGCAGGCGTCCTACGAGCAGTACTTC. As protein: CASSPSGGQASYEQYF.

V usage is TRBV4-3 and J usage is TRBJ2-3; D remains ambiguous. Between the trimmed V and J ends, which lost 0 bases and 1 base, there was a span of 8 bases. Germline V CDR1 and CDR2: LGHNA, YSLEER. The CDR3 sequence is 15 residues long. As DNA, the CDR3 is TGCGCCAGCAGCCAAGAATCCGGTCGCACAGATACGCAGTATTTT. Translating gives CASSQESGRTDTQYF.

Turning to this clone: The sample has other DNA sequences that encode this CDR3 too. This CDR3 is CASSLVLSYEQYF. In DNA, the CDR3 is TGTGCCAGCAGCTTAGTACTGTCCTACGAGCAGTACTTC. This chain joins TRBV7-9 and TRBJ2-7; no clear D. The CDR3 loop spans 13 amino acids. Trimming pared 1 base from V and 1 base from J, leaving 5 bases between. The germline V gene has CDR1 SEHNR and CDR2 FQNEAQ (reference sequence).

The rearrangement uses TRBV28 and TRBJ1-4; 7 nucleotides line up with TRBD1. V was pared by 1 base and J by 6 bases, with 5 bases of the junction left unmatched. Per germline, CDR1 MDHEN and CDR2 SYDVKM. The CDR3 is 15 amino acids. CDR3 region: CASSLSYTGDEKLFF. CDR3 sequence (DNA): TGTGCCAGCAGTTTATCCTATACAGGGGATGAAAAACTGTTTTTT.